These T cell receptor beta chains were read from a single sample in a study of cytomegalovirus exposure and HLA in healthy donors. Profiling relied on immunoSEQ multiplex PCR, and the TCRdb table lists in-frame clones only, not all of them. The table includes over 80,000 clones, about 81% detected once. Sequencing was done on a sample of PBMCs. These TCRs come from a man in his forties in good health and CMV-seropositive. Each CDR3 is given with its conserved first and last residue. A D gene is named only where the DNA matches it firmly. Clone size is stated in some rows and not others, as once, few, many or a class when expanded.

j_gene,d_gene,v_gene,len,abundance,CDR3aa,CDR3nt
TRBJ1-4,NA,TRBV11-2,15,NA,CASSLAPGRSEKLFF,TGTGCCAGCAGCTTAGCGCCGGGAAGAAGTGAAAAACTGTTTTTT
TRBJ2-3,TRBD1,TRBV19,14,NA,CASSYRGGSDTQYF,TGTGCCAGTAGTTACAGGGGTGGAAGCGATACGCAGTATTTT
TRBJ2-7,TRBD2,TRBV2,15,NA,CASSEWPSGSHEQYF,TGTGCCAGCAGTGAATGGCCTAGCGGGAGTCACGAGCAGTACTTC
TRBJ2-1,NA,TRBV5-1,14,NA,CASSLPRQYNEQFF,TGCGCCAGCAGCTTACCGAGGCAGTACAATGAGCAGTTCTTC
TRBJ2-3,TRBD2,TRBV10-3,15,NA,CAISRTSGNTDTQYF,TGTGCCATCAGCAGGACTAGCGGGAACACAGATACGCAGTATTTT
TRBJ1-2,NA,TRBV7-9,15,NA,CASSGGSRGDYGYTF,TGTGCCAGCAGCGGCGGGAGCCGGGGTGACTATGGCTACACCTTC
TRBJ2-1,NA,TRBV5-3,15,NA,CARSLDRERYNEQFF,TGTGCCAGAAGCTTGGACCGGGAGCGTTACAATGAGCAGTTCTTC
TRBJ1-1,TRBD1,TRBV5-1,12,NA,CASSLGTGEAFF,TGCGCCAGCAGCTTGGGGACAGGTGAAGCTTTCTTT
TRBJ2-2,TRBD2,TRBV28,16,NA,CASSRGRGGNTGELFF,TGTGCCAGCAGTAGAGGGCGCGGGGGGAACACCGGGGAGCTGTTTTTT
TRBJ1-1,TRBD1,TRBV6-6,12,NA,CASSYGTAEAFF,TGTGCCAGCAGTTACGGGACAGCTGAAGCTTTCTTT
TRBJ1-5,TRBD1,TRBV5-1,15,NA,CASSLLTGVNQPQHF,TGCGCCAGCAGCTTACTGACAGGGGTCAATCAGCCCCAGCATTTT
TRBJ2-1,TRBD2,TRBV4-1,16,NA,CASSHQSGGSYNEQFF,TGCGCCAGCAGCCACCAGTCGGGGGGGTCCTACAATGAGCAGTTCTTC
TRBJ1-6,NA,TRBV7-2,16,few,CASSLALSSYNSPLHF,TGTGCCAGCAGCTTAGCACTGAGCTCCTATAATTCACCCCTCCACTTT
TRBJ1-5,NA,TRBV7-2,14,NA,CASSLGVQSSAQHF,TGTGCCAGCAGCTTAGGGGTACAATCCAGCGCTCAGCATTTT
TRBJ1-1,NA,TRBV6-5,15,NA,CASKPTGGLNTEAFF,TGTGCCAGCAAACCTACGGGGGGGCTGAACACTGAAGCTTTCTTT
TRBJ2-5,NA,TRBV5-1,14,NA,CASTPPRGRKTQYF,TGCGCCAGCACGCCCCCGCGGGGTCGTAAGACCCAGTACTTC
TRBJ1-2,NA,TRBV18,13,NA,CASRITGHGGYTF,TGTGCCAGCCGTATCACAGGTCACGGTGGCTACACCTTC
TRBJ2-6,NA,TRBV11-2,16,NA,CASSLDRVPGANVLTF,TGTGCCAGCAGCTTAGACAGGGTTCCTGGGGCCAACGTCCTGACTTTC
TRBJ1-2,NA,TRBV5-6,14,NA,CASSLQGSVYGYTF,TGTGCCAGCAGCCTACAGGGTTCGGTCTATGGCTACACCTTC
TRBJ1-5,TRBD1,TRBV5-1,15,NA,CASSLGGTENQPQHF,TGCGCCAGCAGCTTGGGTGGGACAGAGAATCAGCCCCAGCATTTT
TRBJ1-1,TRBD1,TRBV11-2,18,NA,CASSLTIPGQGPRDEAFF,TGTGCCAGCAGCTTGACAATCCCGGGACAGGGCCCCAGGGATGAAGCTTTCTTT
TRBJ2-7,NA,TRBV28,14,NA,CASSFGDNIGEQYF,TGTGCCAGCAGCTTCGGGGACAACATCGGCGAGCAGTACTTC
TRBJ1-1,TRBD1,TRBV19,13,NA,CASSIGQGTEAFF,TGTGCCAGTAGCATCGGACAGGGCACTGAAGCTTTCTTT
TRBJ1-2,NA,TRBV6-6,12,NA,CASSYEAYGYTF,TGTGCCAGCAGTTATGAGGCATATGGCTACACCTTC
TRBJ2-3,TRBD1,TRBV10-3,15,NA,CAISEGQASTDTQYF,TGTGCCATCAGTGAGGGACAGGCTAGCACAGATACGCAGTATTTT
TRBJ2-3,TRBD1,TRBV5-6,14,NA,CASSFRGPTDTQYF,TGTGCCAGCAGCTTCAGGGGGCCCACAGATACGCAGTATTTT
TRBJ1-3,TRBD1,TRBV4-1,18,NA,CASSQDGTGTRSGNTIYF,TGCGCCAGCAGCCAAGACGGGACAGGGACCAGGTCTGGAAACACCATATATTTT
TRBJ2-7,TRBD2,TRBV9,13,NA,CASSVGGGTEQYF,TGTGCCAGCAGCGTAGGGGGGGGGACCGAGCAGTACTTC
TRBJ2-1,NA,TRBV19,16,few,CASSMSVGGQYNEQFF,TGTGCCAGTAGTATGTCGGTCGGGGGGCAGTACAATGAGCAGTTCTTC
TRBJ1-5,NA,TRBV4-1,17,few,CASSQIDMGLGNQPQHF,TGCGCCAGCAGCCAAATAGATATGGGACTGGGCAATCAGCCCCAGCATTTT
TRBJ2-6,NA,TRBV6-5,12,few,CASKHGANVLTF,TGTGCCAGCAAACACGGGGCCAACGTCCTGACTTTC
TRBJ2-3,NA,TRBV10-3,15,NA,CAISVGAAHTDTQYF,TGTGCCATCAGTGTCGGAGCGGCACACACAGATACGCAGTATTTT
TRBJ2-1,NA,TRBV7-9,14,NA,CASSKLHGDSEQFF,TGTGCCAGCAGCAAACTGCATGGAGACAGTGAGCAGTTCTTC
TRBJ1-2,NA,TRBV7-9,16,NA,CASSLGSASTNYGYTF,TGTGCCAGCAGCTTAGGAAGTGCGAGTACTAACTATGGCTACACCTTC
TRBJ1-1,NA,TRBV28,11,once,CASRRNTEAFF,TGTGCCAGCAGGAGAAATACTGAAGCTTTCTTT
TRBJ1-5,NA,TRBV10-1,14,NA,CASSPSGNNQPQHF,TGCGCCAGCAGTCCCTCGGGGAACAATCAGCCCCAGCATTTT
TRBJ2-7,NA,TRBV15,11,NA,CATSEGREQYF,TGTGCCACCAGCGAGGGCCGGGAGCAGTACTTC
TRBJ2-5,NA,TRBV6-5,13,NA,CASTSWGEETQYF,TGTGCCAGCACCTCATGGGGAGAAGAGACCCAGTACTTC
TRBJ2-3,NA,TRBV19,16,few,CATPHLQGVKSDTQYF,TGTGCCACCCCACACTTACAGGGAGTGAAAAGTGATACGCAGTATTTT
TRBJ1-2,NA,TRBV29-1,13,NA,CSVVRTGDYGYTF,TGCAGCGTTGTGCGTACGGGGGACTATGGCTACACCTTC
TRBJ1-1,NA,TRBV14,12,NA,CASSRVGGGAFF,TGTGCCAGCAGCCGAGTAGGGGGGGGAGCTTTCTTT
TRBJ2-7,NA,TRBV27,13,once,CASSLVHPYEQYF,TGTGCCAGCAGTTTAGTACACCCCTACGAGCAGTACTTC
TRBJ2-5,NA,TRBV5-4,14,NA,CASSFRTEQETQYF,TGTGCCAGCAGCTTCCGGACAGAACAAGAGACCCAGTACTTC
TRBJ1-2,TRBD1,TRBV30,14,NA,CAWRIQGAIFGYTF,TGTGCCTGGAGGATACAGGGGGCAATCTTTGGCTACACCTTC
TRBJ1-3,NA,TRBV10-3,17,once,CAISEPGGPRPGNTIYF,TGTGCCATCAGTGAGCCGGGGGGCCCTAGGCCTGGAAACACCATATATTTT
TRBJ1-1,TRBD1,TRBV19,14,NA,CASREQGTHTEAFF,TGTGCCAGTAGGGAACAGGGGACCCACACTGAAGCTTTCTTT
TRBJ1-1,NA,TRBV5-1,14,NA,CASSAGLRTTEAFF,TGCGCCAGCAGCGCGGGACTTAGGACCACTGAAGCTTTCTTT
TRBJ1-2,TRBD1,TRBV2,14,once,CASSDQGAWDGYTF,TGTGCCAGCAGTGACCAGGGGGCTTGGGATGGCTACACCTTC
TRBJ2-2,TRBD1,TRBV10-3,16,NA,CAISSGTGKVTGELFF,TGTGCCATCAGTTCCGGGACAGGGAAAGTGACCGGGGAGCTGTTTTTT
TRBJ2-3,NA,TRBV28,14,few,CAIKRAGATDTQYF,TGTGCCATCAAGAGGGCAGGGGCCACAGATACGCAGTATTTT
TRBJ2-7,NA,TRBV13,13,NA,CASSSTGVGEQYF,TGTGCCAGCAGCTCAACGGGGGTGGGAGAGCAGTACTTC
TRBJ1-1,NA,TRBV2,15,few,CASSDRGRGNTEAFF,TGTGCCAGCAGTGATAGAGGGCGGGGGAACACTGAAGCTTTCTTT
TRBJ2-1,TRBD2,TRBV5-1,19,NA,CASSSLPTSGGAIGNEQFF,TGCGCCAGCAGCTCCTTACCGACTAGCGGGGGGGCAATCGGTAATGAGCAGTTCTTC